Reported below is one T cell receptor (beta chain). V lost 5 bases, J lost 6 bases, and 28 bases lay in between. CDR1 and CDR2 from the germline V gene are SGHVS and FQNEAQ. There are 18 residues in the CDR3. The data belong to a study of T-cell memory formation after mild COVID-19. Using its own MiXCR run on the 5' RACE reads, TCRdb lists one record per CDR3 protein. The table shows about 470,000 distinct CDR3 sequences, with approximately 18% occurring only once. The sequence came from an adult woman who had mild COVID-19 (a few samples of this study predate the infection). Cell type and time point are not known. The sequenced sample was PBMCs or a T cell subset sorted from them (not recorded which). The rearrangement uses TRBV7-8 and TRBJ1-2; D not certain. Here the CDR3 reads CASSLINGGRSHVDGYTF. The CDR3 DNA follows: TGTGCCAGCAGCCTTATAAACGGAGGCAGGTCCCACGTAGATGGCTACACCTTC.